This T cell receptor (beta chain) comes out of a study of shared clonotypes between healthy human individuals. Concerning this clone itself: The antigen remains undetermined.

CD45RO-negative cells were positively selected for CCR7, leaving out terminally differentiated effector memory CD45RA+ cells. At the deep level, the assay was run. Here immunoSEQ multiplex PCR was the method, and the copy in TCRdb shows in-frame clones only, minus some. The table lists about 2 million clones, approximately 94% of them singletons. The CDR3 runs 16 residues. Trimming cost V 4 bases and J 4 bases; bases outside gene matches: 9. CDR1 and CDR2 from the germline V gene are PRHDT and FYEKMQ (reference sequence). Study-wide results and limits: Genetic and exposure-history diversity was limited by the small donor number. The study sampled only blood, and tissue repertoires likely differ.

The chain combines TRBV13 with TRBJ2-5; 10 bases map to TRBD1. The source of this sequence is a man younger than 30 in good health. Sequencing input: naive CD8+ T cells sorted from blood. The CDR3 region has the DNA TGTGCCAGCAGCTCAAGTGACAGGGGGCGGAGAGAGACCCAGTACTTC. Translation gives CASSSSDRGRRETQYF.